This is a list of T cell receptor beta chains from one sample in a study of Tregs in tolerant kidney transplant recipients. Here immunoSEQ multiplex PCR was the method, and the copy in TCRdb shows in-frame clones only, minus some. The sample lists 50,000 to 65,000 clones; around 87% were seen once. The input for sequencing was CD4+ T cells from blood (PBMCs), taken 6 months after the transplant. The origin of the receptors is a human patient who received a combined kidney and bone marrow transplant. Some T cells may possibly be graft donor cells. Both conserved end residues are part of each CDR3. The D gene is left open where the match is weak. Size values are once, few and many counts, or a class for expanded clones, and some rows have none.

size: -; J: TRBJ2-7; V: TRBV7-6; D: -; DNA: TGTGCCAGCAGCCTCGGGTCTACCTACGAGCAGTACTTC; CDR3: CASSLGSTYEQYF
size: -; J: TRBJ2-1; V: TRBV29-1; D: TRBD2; DNA: TGCAGCGTTGAAATTCCCACTAGCGGGAGTCTACAGGATGAGCAGTTCTTC; CDR3: CSVEIPTSGSLQDEQFF
size: -; J: TRBJ2-3; V: TRBV5-5; D: -; DNA: TGTGCCAGCAGCCCGGGGGTGGGAACAGATACGCAGTATTTT; CDR3: CASSPGVGTDTQYF
size: -; J: TRBJ1-2; V: TRBV7-2; D: -; DNA: TGTGCCAGCAGCCCCCAACCGGGATTTAGCTATGGCTACACCTTC; CDR3: CASSPQPGFSYGYTF
size: -; J: TRBJ2-3; V: TRBV5-5; D: TRBD2; DNA: TGTGCCAGCAGCCGAGGGACTAGCGGGAGCACAGATACGCAGTATTTT; CDR3: CASSRGTSGSTDTQYF
size: -; J: TRBJ2-1; V: TRBV6-4; D: TRBD2; DNA: TGTGCCAGCAGCTCTTCGGGACTAGCGGGAGTCAATGAGCAGTTCTTC; CDR3: CASSSSGLAGVNEQFF
size: -; J: TRBJ1-2; V: TRBV7-8; D: TRBD1; DNA: TGTGCCAGCAGAGAGCCGGGACAGGGGAAAGGCACCTTC; CDR3: CASREPGQGKGTF
size: few; J: TRBJ2-5; V: TRBV11-3; D: TRBD2; DNA: TGTGCCAGCAGCAGTGGACTAGCGGGAGGGGGACAAGAGACCCAGTACTTC; CDR3: CASSSGLAGGGQETQYF
size: -; J: TRBJ2-3; V: TRBV5-1; D: TRBD1; DNA: TGCGCCAGCAGCTTGAGAGGTGACAGGGGCGTCACAGATACGCAGTATTTT; CDR3: CASSLRGDRGVTDTQYF
size: once; J: TRBJ2-7; V: TRBV6-5; D: -; DNA: TGTGCCAGCGGCACCACCTACGAGCAGTACTTC; CDR3: CASGTTYEQYF
size: -; J: TRBJ2-7; V: TRBV11-3; D: -; DNA: TGTGCCAGCAGCTTAGAAGGCCGGGACAAGAGCTCCTACGAGCAGTACTTC; CDR3: CASSLEGRDKSSYEQYF
size: once; J: TRBJ2-7; V: TRBV18; D: -; DNA: TGTGCCAGCTCACCACCCTCCAGGGACGAGCAGTACTTC; CDR3: CASSPPSRDEQYF
size: -; J: TRBJ2-3; V: TRBV29-1; D: TRBD2; DNA: TGCAGCGTTGAAGGTGGGCTAGCGGGGGGACTTGATACGCAGTATTTT; CDR3: CSVEGGLAGGLDTQYF
size: -; J: TRBJ1-1; V: TRBV7-2; D: -; DNA: TGTGCCAGCAGCTTATGGGGAGGGGATACTGAAGCTTTCTTT; CDR3: CASSLWGGDTEAFF
size: -; J: TRBJ2-5; V: TRBV5-1; D: TRBD2; DNA: TGCGCCAGCAGCACCGGACTAGCGCAAGAGACCCAGTACTTC; CDR3: CASSTGLAQETQYF
size: -; J: TRBJ2-2; V: TRBV19; D: TRBD1; DNA: TGTGCCAGTAGTCTCCCCGGGTGGACAGGGATCGGGGAGCTGTTTTTT; CDR3: CASSLPGWTGIGELFF
size: -; J: TRBJ1-2; V: TRBV4-2; D: -; DNA: TGTGCCAGCAGCTACGCGGGGGGGGCCGGCGTTGGCTACACCTTC; CDR3: CASSYAGGAGVGYTF
size: -; J: TRBJ1-6; V: TRBV7-2; D: TRBD1; DNA: TGTGCCAGCAGCCCAGGGACAGGGAGGAATTCACCCCTCCACTTT; CDR3: CASSPGTGRNSPLHF
size: -; J: TRBJ2-7; V: TRBV2; D: -; DNA: TGTGCCAGCAGTGAATTGTACCGGCAGGCCGAGCAGTACTTC; CDR3: CASSELYRQAEQYF
size: -; J: TRBJ2-7; V: TRBV7-9; D: -; DNA: TGTGCCAGCAGCCCGGGTTTGGGCTCCTACGAGCAGTACTTC; CDR3: CASSPGLGSYEQYF
size: -; J: TRBJ2-1; V: TRBV2; D: TRBD2; DNA: TGTGCCAGCAGTGTCCGACTAGCGGGAGGGAATGAGCAGTTCTTC; CDR3: CASSVRLAGGNEQFF
size: -; J: TRBJ1-5; V: TRBV5-1; D: -; DNA: TGCGCCAGCAGCTTGGACAGGGTAGGAGGCAATCAGCCCCAGCATTTT; CDR3: CASSLDRVGGNQPQHF
size: -; J: TRBJ1-1; V: TRBV7-8; D: -; DNA: TGTGCCAGCAGCTTGCAGGAAGGGAACACTGAAGCTTTCTTT; CDR3: CASSLQEGNTEAFF
size: -; J: TRBJ2-3; V: TRBV21-1; D: -; DNA: TGTGCCAGCAGCTGGACAGGGGGCGCAGATACGCAGTATTTT; CDR3: CASSWTGGADTQYF
size: -; J: TRBJ2-5; V: TRBV7-2; D: TRBD1; DNA: TGTGCCAGCAGCTTCCGGACAGGGAGGGAGACCCAGTACTTC; CDR3: CASSFRTGRETQYF
size: once; J: TRBJ2-5; V: TRBV10-3; D: TRBD1; DNA: TGTGCCTCTAGGGAGACAGGGAATCCTCAAGAGACCCAGTACTTC; CDR3: CASRETGNPQETQYF
size: -; J: TRBJ2-3; V: TRBV19; D: -; DNA: TGTGCCAGTAGTGTCCAGCGGGGCACAGATACGCAGTATTTT; CDR3: CASSVQRGTDTQYF
size: -; J: TRBJ2-7; V: TRBV5-4; D: TRBD2; DNA: TGTGCCAGCAGCTTGGAAACTAGCGGGAGAATGGAGCAGTACTTC; CDR3: CASSLETSGRMEQYF
size: -; J: TRBJ2-3; V: TRBV5-6; D: TRBD1; DNA: TGTGCCAGCAGTTTCATGACAGGGTCCTCTAAGACAGATACGCAGTATTTT; CDR3: CASSFMTGSSKTDTQYF
size: -; J: TRBJ2-5; V: TRBV9; D: TRBD2; DNA: TGTGCCAGCAGCTCCGGGACTAGCGGGGTAGAGACCCAGTACTTC; CDR3: CASSSGTSGVETQYF
size: few; J: TRBJ2-4; V: TRBV14; D: -; DNA: TGTGCCAGCAGCCAAGGGACACTCAAAAACATTCAGTACTTC; CDR3: CASSQGTLKNIQYF